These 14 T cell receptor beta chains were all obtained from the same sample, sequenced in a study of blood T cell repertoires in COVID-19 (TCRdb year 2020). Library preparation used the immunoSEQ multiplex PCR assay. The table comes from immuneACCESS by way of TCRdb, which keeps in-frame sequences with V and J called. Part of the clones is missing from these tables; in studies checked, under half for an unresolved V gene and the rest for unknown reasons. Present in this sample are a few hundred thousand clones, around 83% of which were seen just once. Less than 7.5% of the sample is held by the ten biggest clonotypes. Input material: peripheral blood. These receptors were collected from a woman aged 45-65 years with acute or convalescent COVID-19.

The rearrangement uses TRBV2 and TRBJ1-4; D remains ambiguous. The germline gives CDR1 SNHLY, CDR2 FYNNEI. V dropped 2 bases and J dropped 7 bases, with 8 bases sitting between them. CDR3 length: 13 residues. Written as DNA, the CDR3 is TGTGCCAGCAGTGAAAATTCCGGTGAAAAACTGTTTTTT. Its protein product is CASSENSGEKLFF.

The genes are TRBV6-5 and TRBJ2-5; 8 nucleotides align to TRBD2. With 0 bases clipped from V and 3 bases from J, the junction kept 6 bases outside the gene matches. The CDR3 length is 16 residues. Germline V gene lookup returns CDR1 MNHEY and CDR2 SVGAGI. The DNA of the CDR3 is TGTGCCAGCAGTTACTCCTATGCGGGGGGAAAAGAGACCCAGTACTTC. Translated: CASSYSYAGGKETQYF.

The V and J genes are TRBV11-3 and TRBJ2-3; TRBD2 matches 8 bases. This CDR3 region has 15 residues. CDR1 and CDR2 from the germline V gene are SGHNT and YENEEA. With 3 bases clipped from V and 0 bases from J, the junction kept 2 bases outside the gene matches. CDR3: CASSLRGESTDTQYF. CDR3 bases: TGTGCCAGCAGCTTGCGGGGGGAGAGCACAGATACGCAGTATTTT.

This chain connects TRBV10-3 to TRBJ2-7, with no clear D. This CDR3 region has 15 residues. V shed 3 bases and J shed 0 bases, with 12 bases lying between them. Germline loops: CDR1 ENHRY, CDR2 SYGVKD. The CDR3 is CAISDGLESSYEQYF. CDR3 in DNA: TGTGCCATCAGTGACGGTTTGGAGAGCTCCTACGAGCAGTACTTC.

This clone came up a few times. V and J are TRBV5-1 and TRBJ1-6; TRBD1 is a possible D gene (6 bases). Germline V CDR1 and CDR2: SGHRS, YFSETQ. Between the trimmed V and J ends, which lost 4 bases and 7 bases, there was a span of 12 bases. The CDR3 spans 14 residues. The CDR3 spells CASSTGHTNSPLHF. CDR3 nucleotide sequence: TGCGCCAGCAGCACGGGACACACAAATTCACCCCTCCACTTT.

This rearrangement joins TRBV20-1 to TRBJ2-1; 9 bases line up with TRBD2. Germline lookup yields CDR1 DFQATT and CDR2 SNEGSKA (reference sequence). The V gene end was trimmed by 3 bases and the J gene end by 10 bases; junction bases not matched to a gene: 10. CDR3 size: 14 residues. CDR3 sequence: CSASRSGGPLEQFF. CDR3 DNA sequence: TGCAGTGCTAGTCGTAGCGGGGGACCTCTCGAGCAGTTCTTC.

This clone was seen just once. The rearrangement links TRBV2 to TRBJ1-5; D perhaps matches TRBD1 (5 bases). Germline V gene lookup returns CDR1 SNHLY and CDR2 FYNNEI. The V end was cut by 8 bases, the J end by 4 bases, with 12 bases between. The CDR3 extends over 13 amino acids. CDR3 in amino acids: CASGGGNNQPQHF. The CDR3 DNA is TGTGCCAGCGGGGGGGGTAATAATCAGCCCCAGCATTTT.

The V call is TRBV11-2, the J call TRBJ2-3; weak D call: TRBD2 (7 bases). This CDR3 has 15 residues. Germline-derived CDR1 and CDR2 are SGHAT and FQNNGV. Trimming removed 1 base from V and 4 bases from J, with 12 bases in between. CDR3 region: CASSLGQGRADTQYF. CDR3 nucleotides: TGTGCCAGCAGCTTAGGGCAGGGGAGGGCAGATACGCAGTATTTT.

The CDR3 here is CASSLQREWNEQFF. In DNA, the CDR3 is TGTGCCAGCAGTTTACAGCGGGAGTGGAATGAGCAGTTCTTC. The chain links TRBV27 to TRBJ2-1, with TRBD2 matching over 8 bases. V was clipped by 2 bases and J by 7 bases; unmatched bases: 4. Germline CDR1 and CDR2: MNHEY and SMNVEV (reference sequence). This CDR3 comprises 14 residues.

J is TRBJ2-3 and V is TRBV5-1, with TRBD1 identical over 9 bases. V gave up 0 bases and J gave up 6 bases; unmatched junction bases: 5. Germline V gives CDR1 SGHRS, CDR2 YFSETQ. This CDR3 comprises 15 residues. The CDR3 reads CASSLAGQGLDTQYF. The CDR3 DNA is TGCGCCAGCAGCTTGGCGGGACAGGGACTCGATACGCAGTATTTT.

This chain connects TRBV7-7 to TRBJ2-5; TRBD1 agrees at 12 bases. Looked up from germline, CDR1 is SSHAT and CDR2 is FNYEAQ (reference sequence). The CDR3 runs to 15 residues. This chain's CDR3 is CASGRGQGAGETQYF. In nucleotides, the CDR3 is TGTGCTAGCGGACGGGGACAGGGGGCGGGAGAGACCCAGTACTTC.

This CDR3 reads CSGGIGETQYF. In DNA, the CDR3 is TGCAGTGGAGGTATTGGGGAGACCCAGTACTTC. This chain connects TRBV20-1 to TRBJ2-5; D is unclear. CDR3 length equals 11 residues. V was pared by 7 bases and J by 5 bases, with 11 bases between. CDR1 DFQATT and CDR2 SNEGSKA come from the germline V gene (reference sequence).

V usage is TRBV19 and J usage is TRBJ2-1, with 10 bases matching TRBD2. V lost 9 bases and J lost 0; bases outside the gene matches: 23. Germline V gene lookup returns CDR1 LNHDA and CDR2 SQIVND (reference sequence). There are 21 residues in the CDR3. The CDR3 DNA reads TGTGCCAGCACCCGACAGGGGCCCAGACTAGCGGGCGCCAGCTCCTACAATGAGCAGTTCTTC. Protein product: CASTRQGPRLAGASSYNEQFF.

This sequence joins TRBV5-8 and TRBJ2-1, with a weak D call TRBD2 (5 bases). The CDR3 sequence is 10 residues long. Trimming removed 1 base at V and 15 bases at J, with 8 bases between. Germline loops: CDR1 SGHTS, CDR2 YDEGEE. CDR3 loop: CASSLIGRFF. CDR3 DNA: TGTGCCAGCAGCTTGATTGGGAGGTTCTTC.